Listed below are T cell receptor beta chains from one sample, sequenced in a study of blood T cells in healthy people across ages. TCRdb fed the 5' RACE reads into MiXCR, producing one record per CDR3 protein. The sample includes about 680,000 distinct CDR3 sequences, roughly 50% of them seen just once. The sample consisted of blood. The receptors were gathered from a woman between 55 and 75 years old in good health. CDR3s include the opening cysteine and the closing phenylalanine or tryptophan. D genes are given only for firm matches. Clone size, where shown, is once, few, many, or a class for clones that have expanded.

TRBJ2-5 | many | TRBV14 | NA | TGTGCCAGCAGCCAAGGCCCCCTCGAAGAGACCCAGTACTTC | CASSQGPLEETQYF
TRBJ2-4 | NA | TRBV7-6 | TRBD2 | TGTGCCAGCAGCCCCATTACTAGCGGGAGTAACAAAAACATTCAGTACTTC | CASSPITSGSNKNIQYF
TRBJ2-3 | NA | TRBV27 | TRBD2 | TGTGCCAGCAGAAGCGGGGGGTCGCAGTATTTT | CASRSGGSQYF
TRBJ1-5 | NA | TRBV28 | NA | TGTGCCAGTCAAGTTCCAGGCCACAATCAGCCCCAGCATTTT | CASQVPGHNQPQHF
TRBJ1-1 | few | TRBV29-1 | NA | TGCAGCGTCGGACAGTTAGACACTGAAGCTTTCTTT | CSVGQLDTEAFF
TRBJ1-2 | few | TRBV24-1 | TRBD1 | TGTGCCACCAGTGACCGACAGGGGAAAAACTATGGCTACACCTTC | CATSDRQGKNYGYTF
TRBJ2-1 | NA | TRBV20-1 | TRBD2 | TGCAGTGCTTCCAGACTAGCGGGAGTGGGTGAGCAGTTCTTC | CSASRLAGVGEQFF
TRBJ2-3 | many | TRBV5-1 | TRBD2 | TGCGCCAGCAGCAGACCTAGCGGGAGCACAGATACGCAGTATTTT | CASSRPSGSTDTQYF
TRBJ2-1 | NA | TRBV20-1 | TRBD1 | TGCAGTGCTACCGCGGGGGACAGGGCATGCTTC | CSATAGDRACF
TRBJ2-7 | few | TRBV6-1 | NA | TGTGCCAGCAGTGATATAGGCGGGCCTGATGGGTACGAGCAGTACTTC | CASSDIGGPDGYEQYF
TRBJ2-1 | NA | TRBV2 | NA | TGTGCCAGCAGGGGGATACAGGGCTATGAGCAGTTCTTC | CASRGIQGYEQFF
TRBJ2-1 | NA | TRBV20-1 | TRBD2 | TGCAGTGCAGGCCCTAGCGGAGCTTACAATGAGCAGGTCTTC | CSAGPSGAYNEQVF
TRBJ2-3 | NA | TRBV12-5 | NA | TGTGCTAGTGCCATCCGTCGGGATACGCAGTATTTT | CASAIRRDTQYF
TRBJ1-1 | NA | TRBV5-1 | NA | TGCGCCAGCAGCTCCTTTCCAGGTGGGGGCGGAAACACTGAAGCTTTCTTT | CASSSFPGGGGNTEAFF
TRBJ2-1 | NA | TRBV20-1 | NA | TGCAGTGCTAGAAACCATAAAGATGAGCAGTTCTTC | CSARNHKDEQFF
TRBJ2-1 | NA | TRBV9 | TRBD2 | TGTGCCAGCAGCGTAGCGAGGCTAGCGGACAATGAGCAGTTCTTC | CASSVARLADNEQFF
TRBJ2-1 | NA | TRBV10-3 | NA | TGTGCCATCGGTGAGTCGGGGCCTAGGGGGTTTTACAATGAGCAGTTCTTC | CAIGESGPRGFYNEQFF
TRBJ1-4 | few | TRBV29-1 | NA | TGCAGCGTTGAAGCTCTCGGGGACCCTGAAAAACTGTTTTTT | CSVEALGDPEKLFF
TRBJ2-1 | few | TRBV7-2 | NA | TGTGCCAGCAGCCAAAGTCCCTATAGGGATGAGCAGTTCTTC | CASSQSPYRDEQFF
TRBJ2-5 | few | TRBV24-1 | NA | TGTGCCACCAGTGATTCGAGGGACCCTCAAGAGACCCAGTACTTC | CATSDSRDPQETQYF
TRBJ2-7 | few | TRBV20-1 | NA | TGCAGTGCTAGAGGGCAGCAGTACTACGAGCAGTACTTC | CSARGQQYYEQYF
TRBJ2-1 | NA | TRBV7-2 | NA | TGTGCCAGCAGCTTATCTGCTCACAATGAGCAGTTCTTC | CASSLSAHNEQFF